This passage covers 7 T cell receptor beta chains from one sample sequenced in a study of quantifying T cell responses using KT2 cells. In the study overall: cDNA was made from DNase-treated RNA using alpha and beta constant primers.

A single-stranded UMI oligo with SP2 sequence was ligated to cDNA 3' ends. First-round PCR used four to five cycles and beta primers RC1.1 and RC1.2 covering TRBC1 and TRBC2. In TCRdb, the UMI-ligation and nested PCR reads were re-called with MiXCR into one record per CDR3 protein. The table includes tens of thousands of distinct CDR3 sequences, 9.5% to 13% detected once. The specimen was PBMCs spiked with cells of the T cell clone KT2. The receptors come from a human donor.

This clonotype occurred many times. The rearrangement links TRBV4-1 to TRBJ1-5; D is uncertain. V lost 2 bases and J lost 3, with 5 bases in between. Germline V lookup: CDR1 MGHRA, CDR2 YSYEKL. The CDR3 is 13 amino acids. CDR3 sequence: CASSQQANQPQHF. In nucleotides, the CDR3 is TGCGCCAGCAGCCAACAGGCCAATCAGCCCCAGCATTTT.

This clonotype was recorded a few times. The rearrangement links TRBV20-1 to TRBJ1-2; D is ambiguous. CDR1 and CDR2 from the germline V gene are DFQATT and SNEGSKA (reference sequence). This CDR3 region has 12 residues. Trimming took 3 bases from V and 1 from J, leaving 6 bases between them. CDR3 protein: CSASEGNYGYTF. For the CDR3, the DNA is TGCAGTGCTAGTGAGGGTAACTATGGCTACACCTTC.

This clonotype turned up a few times. The chain links TRBV12-3 or TRBV12-4 to TRBJ2-1; perhaps D is TRBD1 or TRBD2 (5 bases each). The CDR3 is 19 residues long. The ends were cut back, 5 bases at V and 3 bases at J, with 26 bases in the middle. The CDR3 DNA reads TGTGCCAGCAGTCAACGAAGAAGAGGGGTAACTCTAAACTACAATGAGCAGTTCTTC. It is translated as CASSQRRRGVTLNYNEQFF.

The chain has TRBV9 and TRBJ2-1; tentatively, D is TRBD1 or TRBD2 (6 bases each). V was shortened by 3 bases and J by 3 bases, with 16 bases between the two germline ends. Germline CDR1 is SGDLS and CDR2 is YYNGEE. The CDR3 totals 16 residues. Written as DNA, the CDR3 is TGTGCCAGCAGCGAGGGGGGTAGCTCCTACTACAATGAGCAGTTCTTC. Encoded protein: CASSEGGSSYYNEQFF.

This clonotype was recorded a few times. The chain links TRBV11-2 to TRBJ1-2; no clear D gene. Trimming removed 0 bases from V and 1 base from J, with 6 bases in between. The length of the CDR3 is 14 residues. Germline values: CDR1 SGHAT, CDR2 FQNNGV. CDR3 in amino acids: CASSLERVNYGYTF. The CDR3 nucleotides read TGTGCCAGCAGCTTAGAGAGGGTTAACTATGGCTACACCTTC.

The sample holds a few counts of this clonotype. V and J are TRBV12-5 and TRBJ1-1; 7 nucleotides align to TRBD1. From germline, CDR1 is LGHNT and CDR2 FRNRAP. The CDR3 loop spans 18 amino acids. J was trimmed by 6 bases and V by 0 bases; bases with no gene match: 16. In DNA, the CDR3 is TGTGCTAGTGGTTTGGTACGGACAGGCAGATCGGAATACGCTGAAGCTTTCTTT. Amino acids: CASGLVRTGRSEYAEAFF.

V gene TRBV3-1 combines with J gene TRBJ1-6; no definite D call. CDR1 and CDR2 (germline): LGHDT, YNNKEL (reference sequence). V lost 5 bases and J lost 6, with 11 bases in between. The CDR3 runs 14 residues. CDR3 coding DNA: TGTGCCAGCAGCTTTGGTACGGGTAATTCACCCCTCCACTTT. Residues: CASSFGTGNSPLHF.